The 3 T cell receptor beta chains below come from one sample, sequenced in a study of Ad26.COV2.S vaccination and SARS-CoV-2 variants. The protocol was immunoSEQ multiplex PCR, while the TCRdb copy is restricted to in-frame clones and leaves out a portion. The sample records some 340,000 clones, around 84% being singletons. The treatment here: around 19 received Ad26.COV2.S at low or high dose, single or two shots; several received placebo; per-sample allocation not given. After the first vaccine or placebo injection, samples were drawn on day 63. Source: peripheral blood, taken in a trial of Ad26.COV2.S vaccine versus placebo. The receptors originated from a person aged 18-60 years who received the Ad26.COV2.S COVID-19 vaccine or a placebo.

The chain joins TRBV5-1 to TRBJ2-1; 10 nucleotides align to TRBD1. The CDR3 has 17 amino acids. Germline trimming cut 4 bases from V and 2 bases from J; bases unmatched to any gene: 9. Germline values: CDR1 SGHRS, CDR2 YFSETQ. In DNA, the CDR3 is TGCGCCAGCAGCGTAATTTCCGGGACAGGGGCCTACAATGAGCAGTTCTTC. Encoded protein: CASSVISGTGAYNEQFF.

As to this clone: This sample includes further DNA sequences coding for the same CDR3. The chain couples TRBV7-2 to TRBJ2-3; possible D gene TRBD1, 6 bases. From germline, CDR1 is SGHTA and CDR2 FQGNSA. The V gene lost 6 bases and the J gene lost 4 bases, with 11 bases spanning the gap. This CDR3 is 13 amino acids long. The CDR3 is CASSFRGADTQYF. The CDR3 coding sequence is TGTGCCAGCAGTTTCAGGGGCGCAGATACGCAGTATTTT.

This clone appeared a single time. V gene TRBV3-1 (or the pseudogene TRBV3-2) combines with J gene TRBJ1-1, with D possibly matching TRBD1 (6 bases). CDR3 size: 15 residues. CDR1 LGHDT and CDR2 YNNKEL come from the germline V gene (reference sequence). The germline V and J ends were trimmed by 0 bases and 4 bases, with 12 bases remaining between them. The CDR3 region has the DNA TGTGCCAGCAGCCAAGAGACGGGGGCCGGCACTGAAGCTTTCTTT. As protein: CASSQETGAGTEAFF.